By its share, the clone carrying this T cell receptor (beta chain) is medium-sized. The antigen remains unidentified. The germline CDR1 and CDR2 sequences are SEHNR and FQNEAQ (reference sequence). CDR3 length: 14 amino acids. V was pared by 1 base and J by 0 bases, with 7 bases between. The data derive from a study of molecular identifiers for immune sequencing clone quantification. Study-wide results and caveats: Detectable among some 1 million naive cells, according to reports, was Jurkat TCR RNA spiked in from one cell.

TCRdb analysed the PCR reads with MiXCR anew, one entry per CDR3 protein. The sample has some 8,500 distinct CDR3 sequences; about 15% are singletons. The receptor was derived from a human donor in good health. Some libraries in this study had Jurkat cell RNA spiked in. The genes are TRBV7-9 and TRBJ2-7; D is undetermined. Sequencing was performed on naive CD8+ T cells from blood, with Jurkat cell RNA spiked in. Subset specified: FACS-sorted CD8+CD4-CCR7+CD45RA+ naive T cells. In DNA form, the CDR3 reads TGTGCCAGCAGCTTAGTGGAAAGCTCCTACGAGCAGTACTTC. Translating gives CASSLVESSYEQYF. The complete variable domain, with remaining parts taken from reference TRBV7-9 and TRBJ2-7, reads DTGVSQNPRHKITKRGQNVTFRCDPISEHNRLYWYRQTLGQGPEFLTYFQNEAQLEKSRLLSDRFSAERPKGSFSTLEIQRTEQGDSAMYLCASSLVESSYEQYFGPGTRLTVT.